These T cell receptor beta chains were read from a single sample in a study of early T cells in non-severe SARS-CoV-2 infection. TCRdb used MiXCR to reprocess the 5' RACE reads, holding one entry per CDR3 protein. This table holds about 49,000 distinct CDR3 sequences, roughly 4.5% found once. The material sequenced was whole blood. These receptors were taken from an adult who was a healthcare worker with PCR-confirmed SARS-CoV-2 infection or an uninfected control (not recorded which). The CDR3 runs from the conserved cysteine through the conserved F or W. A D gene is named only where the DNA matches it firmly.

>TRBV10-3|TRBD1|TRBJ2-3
CAISEGTGGSTDTQYF
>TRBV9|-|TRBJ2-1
CASSVASRDNEQFF
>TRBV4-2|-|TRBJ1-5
CASSRSSTENQPQHF
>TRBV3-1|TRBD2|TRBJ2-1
CASSPRKPGLTYNEQFF
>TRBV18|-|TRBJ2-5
CASSPEGATQYF
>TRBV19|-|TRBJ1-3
CASSIEQRSRGNTIYF
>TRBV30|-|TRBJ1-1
CAWSNGYANTEAFF
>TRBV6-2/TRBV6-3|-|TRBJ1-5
CASSPWYSNQPQHF
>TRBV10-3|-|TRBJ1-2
CAISAQGNYGYTF
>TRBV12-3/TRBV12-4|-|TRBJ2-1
CATRVENEQFF
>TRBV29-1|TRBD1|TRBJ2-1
CSVGQGAQNEQFF
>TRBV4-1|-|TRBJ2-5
CASSQGTETQYF
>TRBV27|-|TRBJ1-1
CASSLAAMNTEAFF
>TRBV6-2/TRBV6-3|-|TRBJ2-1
CASSYGWSFSYNEQFF
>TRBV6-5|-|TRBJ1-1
CASSYNGGYLDTEAFF
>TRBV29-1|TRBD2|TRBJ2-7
CSVGGSGRGNEQYF
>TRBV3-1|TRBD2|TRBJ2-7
CASSPLAGVYEQYF